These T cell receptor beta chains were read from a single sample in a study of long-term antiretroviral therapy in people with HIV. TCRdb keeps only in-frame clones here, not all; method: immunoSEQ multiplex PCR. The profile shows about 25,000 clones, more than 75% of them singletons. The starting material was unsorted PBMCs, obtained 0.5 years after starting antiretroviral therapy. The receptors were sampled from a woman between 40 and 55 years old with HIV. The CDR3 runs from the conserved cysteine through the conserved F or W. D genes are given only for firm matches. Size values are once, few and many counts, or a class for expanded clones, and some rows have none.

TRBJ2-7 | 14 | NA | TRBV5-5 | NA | TGTGCCAGCAGCTTGGGGCTAGGCGCGGACGAGCAGTACTTC | CASSLGLGADEQYF
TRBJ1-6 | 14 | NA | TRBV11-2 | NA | TGTGCCAGCAGCTTTGCAGGGAGAAATTCACCCCTCCACTTT | CASSFAGRNSPLHF
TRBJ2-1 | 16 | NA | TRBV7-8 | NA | TGTGCCAGCAGTTGGAAAGGACTACTCTCCTACAATGAGCAGTTCTTC | CASSWKGLLSYNEQFF
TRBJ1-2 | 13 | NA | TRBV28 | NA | TGTGCCAGCAGTTTTGGGAATGTGGGTGGCTACACCTTC | CASSFGNVGGYTF
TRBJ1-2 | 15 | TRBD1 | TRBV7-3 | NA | TGTGCCAGCAGCTCTCCGGACAGGGGGCTCTATGGCTACACCTTC | CASSSPDRGLYGYTF
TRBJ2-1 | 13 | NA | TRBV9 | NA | TGTGCCAGCAGCGTAGATGGGGTCCATGAGCAGTTCTTC | CASSVDGVHEQFF
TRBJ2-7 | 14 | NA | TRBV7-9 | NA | TGTGCCAGCAGCTTGAGGGGAAACTCCTACGAGCAGTACTTC | CASSLRGNSYEQYF
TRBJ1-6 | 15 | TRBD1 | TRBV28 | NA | TGTGCCAGCAGAGACTCCCGGGACAGTACTTCACCCCTCCACTTT | CASRDSRDSTSPLHF
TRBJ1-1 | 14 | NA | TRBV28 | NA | TGTGCCAGCAGTTTTTCGGAGGCGTACACTGAAGCTTTCTTT | CASSFSEAYTEAFF
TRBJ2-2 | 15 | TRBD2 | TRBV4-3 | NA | TGCGCCAGCAGCCATTACGGGACTAGCACCGGGGAGCTGTTTTTT | CASSHYGTSTGELFF
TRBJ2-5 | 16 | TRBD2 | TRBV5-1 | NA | TGCGCCAGCAGCTTGGGGGCTAGCGGGGACCAAGAGACCCAGTACTTC | CASSLGASGDQETQYF
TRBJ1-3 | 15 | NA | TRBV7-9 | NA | TGTGCCAGCAGCCCCCGTTATGTCTCTGGAAACACCATATATTTT | CASSPRYVSGNTIYF
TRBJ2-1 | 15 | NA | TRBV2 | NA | TGTGCCAGCACTCTAGGGGGTTTCTCCTACAATGAGCAGTTCTTC | CASTLGGFSYNEQFF
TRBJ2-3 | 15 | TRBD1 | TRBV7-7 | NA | TGTGCCAGCAGCTTAGCGGACAGGGGAACAGATACGCAGTATTTT | CASSLADRGTDTQYF
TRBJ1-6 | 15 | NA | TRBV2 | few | TGTGCCAGCAGTGTTCTACGGTCCTATAATTCACCCCTCCACTTT | CASSVLRSYNSPLHF
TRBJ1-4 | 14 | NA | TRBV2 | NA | TGTGCCAGCAGTTTAGGGGGGAATAATGAAAAACTGTTTTTT | CASSLGGNNEKLFF
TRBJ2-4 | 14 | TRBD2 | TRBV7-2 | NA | TGTGCCAGCAGCTTCGAGCGGGGGGGGATCATTCAGTACTTC | CASSFERGGIIQYF
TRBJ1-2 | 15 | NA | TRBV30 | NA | TGTGCCTGGAGCCCCGAGCCGGGCCCTTATAATGGCTACACCTTC | CAWSPEPGPYNGYTF
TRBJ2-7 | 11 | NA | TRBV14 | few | TGTGCCAGCAGCCCCGGGCATTTGCAGTACTTC | CASSPGHLQYF
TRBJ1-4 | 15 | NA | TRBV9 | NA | TGTGCCAGCAGCGTAGCGGGGGGCGCGAATGAAAAACTGTTTTTT | CASSVAGGANEKLFF
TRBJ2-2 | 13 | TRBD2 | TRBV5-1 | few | TGCGCCAGCTCAGCGGGGGTGACCGGGGAGCTGTTTTTT | CASSAGVTGELFF
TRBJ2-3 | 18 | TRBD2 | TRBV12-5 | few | TGTGCTAGTGGTTTGGCAGGGACTATCGGGGGGGCCTTAGATACGCAGTATTTT | CASGLAGTIGGALDTQYF
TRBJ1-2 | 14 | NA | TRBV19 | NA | TGTGCCAGTAGCCCCCCAGGGGAGCGGAAAGGCTACACCTTC | CASSPPGERKGYTF
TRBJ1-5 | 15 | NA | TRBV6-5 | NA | TGTGCCAGCAGTGTCCGCGACAGGTCCAATCAGCCCCAGCATTTT | CASSVRDRSNQPQHF
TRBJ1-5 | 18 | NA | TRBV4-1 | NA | TGCGCCAGCAGCCATCACCCCCCAGGGGTTCAGAGCAATCAGCCCCAGCATTTT | CASSHHPPGVQSNQPQHF
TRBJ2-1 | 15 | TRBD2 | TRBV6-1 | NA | TGTGCCAGCATAGCACCGGGACTAGCCGACAATGAGCAGTTCTTC | CASIAPGLADNEQFF
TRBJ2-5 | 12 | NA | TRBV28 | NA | TGTGCCAGCAGCTCCCCGGGAGAGACCCAGTACTTC | CASSSPGETQYF
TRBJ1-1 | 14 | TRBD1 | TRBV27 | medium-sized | TGTGCCAGCAGTTTACAGGGGGAAGGGACTGAAGCTTTCTTT | CASSLQGEGTEAFF
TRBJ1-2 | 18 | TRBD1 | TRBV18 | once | TGTGCCAGCTCACCCATAACCCCGGGACAGGAGCTAAACTATGGCTACACCTTC | CASSPITPGQELNYGYTF